This entry lists 31 T cell receptor beta chains sequenced from one sample in a study of shared clonotypes between healthy human individuals. Positively selected for CCR7, the CD45RO-negative cells used as naive CD8 cells excluded terminally differentiated effector memory CD45RA+ cells. The assay was immunoSEQ multiplex PCR, and TCRdb's table has in-frame clones only and misses some. The sample shows more than 2 million clones, about 95% of them seen only once. The specimen was naive CD8+ T cells sorted from blood. These receptors all stem from a man in his late teens or twenties in good health.

The chain links TRBV5-6 to TRBJ2-7; 10 positions match TRBD2. Germline V gene lookup returns CDR1 SGHDT and CDR2 YYEEEE. The CDR3 spans 14 residues. The V segment lost 5 bases and the J segment 3 bases; nucleotides outside the gene matches: 5. The CDR3 sequence is CASSISGRFYEQYF. CDR3 coding DNA: TGTGCCAGCAGTATTAGCGGGAGGTTCTACGAGCAGTACTTC. The full variable domain, in which reference TRBV5-6 and TRBJ2-7 provide the parts outside the CDR3, is DAGVTQSPTHLIKTRGQQVTLRCSPKSGHDTVSWYQQALGQGPQFIFQYYEEEERQRGNFPDRFSGHQFPNYSSELNVNALLLGDSALYLCASSISGRFYEQYFGPGTRLTVT.

This chain connects TRBV7-8 to TRBJ2-7, with D possibly matching TRBD2 (5 bases). CDR1 is SGHVS, CDR2 FQNEAQ, per germline. The CDR3 runs to 14 residues. V was cut by 8 bases and J by 0 bases, with 14 bases left in between. This chain's CDR3 is CASGEGGYSYEQYF. CDR3 nucleotide sequence: TGTGCCAGCGGGGAAGGCGGGTACTCCTACGAGCAGTACTTC. Full variable domain (outside the CDR3, taken from reference TRBV7-8 and TRBJ2-7): GAGVSQSPRYKVAKRGQDVALRCDPISGHVSLFWYQQALGQGPEFLTYFQNEAQLDKSGLPSDRFFAERPEGSVSTLKIQRTQQEDSAVYLCASGEGGYSYEQYFGPGTRLTVT.

This chain joins TRBV2 and TRBJ1-5; possible D gene TRBD1, 5 bases. Trimming removed 6 bases from V and 1 base from J, with 16 bases in between. The CDR3 totals 16 residues. Germline CDR1 and CDR2: SNHLY and FYNNEI. The CDR3 DNA reads TGTGCCAGCAGCCCAGGGCACCGGGGGAGCAATCAGCCCCAGCATTTT. Residues: CASSPGHRGSNQPQHF. Together with reference TRBV2 and TRBJ1-5, the CDR3 gives the full variable domain: EPEVTQTPSHQVTQMGQEVILRCVPISNHLYFYWYRQILGQKVEFLVSFYNNEISEKSEIFDDQFSVERPDGSNFTLKIRSTKLEDSAMYFCASSPGHRGSNQPQHFGDGTRLSIL.

This clone was detected only once. The rearrangement uses TRBV4-1 and TRBJ1-2; D not certain. Trimming removed 0 bases from V and 0 bases from J, with 8 bases in between. Germline loops: CDR1 MGHRA, CDR2 YSYEKL. The CDR3 length is 15 residues. CDR3 coding DNA: TGCGCCAGCAGCCAAGAAGCATCGGCTAACTATGGCTACACCTTC. This gives the protein CASSQEASANYGYTF.

The rearrangement uses TRBV7-9 and TRBJ1-4; D uncertain. This CDR3 has 13 amino acids. The germline CDR1 and CDR2 sequences are SEHNR and FQNEAQ (reference sequence). Trimming cost V 2 bases and J 7 bases, with 8 bases left between them. CDR3 nucleotides: TGTGCCAGCAGCTTAAGTGAGGGTGAAAAACTGTTTTTT. Translated: CASSLSEGEKLFF.

Notes on this clone: Distinct nucleotide sequences in the sample also encode this CDR3. The chain employs TRBV7-9 and TRBJ2-1; TRBD1 or TRBD2 may be the D gene (5 bases each). V shed 0 bases and J shed 9 bases, with 6 bases lying between them. The CDR3 covers 12 residues. Germline CDR1 reads SEHNR; CDR2 reads FQNEAQ (reference sequence). The CDR3 loop reads CASSLAGGEQFF. Here the CDR3 DNA reads TGTGCCAGCAGCTTAGCTGGGGGTGAGCAGTTCTTC.

The chain carries TRBV27 and TRBJ1-2; no clear D gene. This CDR3 has 14 amino acids. In germline, CDR1 is MNHEY, CDR2 SMNVEV (reference sequence). V was trimmed by 1 base and J by 6 bases, leaving 12 bases between them. CDR3 bases: TGTGCCAGCAGTTTATTTGGCGGCGGAAATGGCTACACCTTC. Translation: CASSLFGGGNGYTF.

This chain joins TRBV29-1 and TRBJ1-1, with 7 bases fitting TRBD1. The CDR3 is made up of 16 amino acids. The V gene end was trimmed by 7 bases and the J gene end by 0 bases; junction bases not matched to a gene: 14. Per germline, CDR1 SQVTM and CDR2 ANQGSEA. The CDR3 spells CSALQGIGGMNTEAFF. The CDR3 bases are TGCAGCGCGCTACAGGGGATCGGGGGGATGAACACTGAAGCTTTCTTT.

On this clone itself: Distinct nucleotide sequences in the sample also encode this CDR3. The CDR3 spells CASSYSTGEVYNEQFF. CDR3 coding DNA: TGTGCCAGCAGTTACTCGACAGGGGAAGTATACAATGAGCAGTTCTTC. This chain uses TRBV6-5 with TRBJ2-1; 8 bases are a match to TRBD1. Trimming cost V 0 bases and J 4 bases; bases outside gene matches: 5. Germline V CDR1 and CDR2: MNHEY, SVGAGI. The CDR3 has 16 residues.

This clone appeared once. CDR3 sequence: CASSMWDDSNSPLHF. The CDR3 nucleotides read TGTGCCAGTAGTATGTGGGACGACTCTAATTCACCCCTCCACTTT. The chain has TRBV19 and TRBJ1-6; a weak D match, TRBD1 (5 bases). This CDR3 is built from 15 residues. Trimming left V 3 bases short and J 6 bases short, with 12 bases between. Germline CDR1 is LNHDA and CDR2 is SQIVND (reference sequence).

The rearrangement links TRBV28 to TRBJ1-1; no clear D. CDR1 is MDHEN and CDR2 is SYDVKM in the germline V gene. CDR3 length: 12 amino acids. The V and J ends lost 11 bases and 1 base respectively, with 11 bases between them. Here the CDR3 DNA reads TGTGCCGGACTGGGCTCGAACACTGAAGCTTTCTTT. This sequence encodes CAGLGSNTEAFF. Full variable domain (outside the CDR3, taken from reference TRBV28 and TRBJ1-1): DVKVTQSSRYLVKRTGEKVFLECVQDMDHENMFWYRQDPGLGLRLIYFSYDVKMKEKGDIPEGYSVSREKKERFSLILESASTNQTSMYLCAGLGSNTEAFFGQGTRLTVV.

V is TRBV9 and J is TRBJ1-2; the D is unclear. Trimming took 5 bases from V and 8 from J, leaving 10 bases between them. CDR3 length equals 11 residues. In germline, CDR1 is SGDLS, CDR2 YYNGEE. For the CDR3, the DNA is TGTGCCAGCAGTGACGTGTGGGGCTACACCTTC. As protein: CASSDVWGYTF. The full variable domain, rest sourced from reference TRBV9 and TRBJ1-2, is DSGVTQTPKHLITATGQRVTLRCSPRSGDLSVYWYQQSLDQGLQFLIQYYNGEERAKGNILERFSAQQFPDLHSELNLSSLELGDSALYFCASSDVWGYTFGSGTRLTVV.

This chain uses TRBV28 with TRBJ2-1; D perhaps matches TRBD2 (5 bases). Trimming pared 3 bases from V and 9 bases from J, leaving 15 bases between. Looked up from germline, CDR1 is MDHEN and CDR2 is SYDVKM. The CDR3 totals 14 residues. In DNA form, the CDR3 reads TGTGCCAGCAGTTTGGTAGGGAGTGGACGTGAGCAGTTCTTC. It yields the protein CASSLVGSGREQFF.

The gene calls are TRBV9 and TRBJ2-7; D remains ambiguous. Deletions cut 4 bases from V and 6 bases from J, with 11 bases between. The CDR3 covers 12 residues. From germline, CDR1 is SGDLS and CDR2 YYNGEE. The CDR3 protein is CASSTLPGEQYF. CDR3 nucleotides: TGTGCCAGCAGCACCTTACCAGGCGAGCAGTACTTC.

The V and J genes are TRBV11-3 and TRBJ2-5; 12 bases are a match to TRBD1. Germline values: CDR1 SGHNT, CDR2 YENEEA. The CDR3 runs 15 residues. J was trimmed by 8 bases and V by 6 bases; bases with no gene match: 10. The CDR3, as DNA: TGTGCCAGCAGGTCCGGGACAGGGGGCCCCCCAACCCAGTACTTC. Amino acid sequence: CASRSGTGGPPTQYF. The variable domain in full, with the rest retrieved from reference TRBV11-3 and TRBJ2-5, is EAGVVQSPRYKIIEKKQPVAFWCNPISGHNTLYWYLQNLGQGPELLIRYENEEAVDDSQLPKDRFSAERLKGVDSTLKIQPAELGDSAVYLCASRSGTGGPPTQYFGPGTRLLVL.

The V gene is TRBV13, the J gene TRBJ2-1, with 14 positions matching TRBD2. Germline loops: CDR1 PRHDT, CDR2 FYEKMQ (reference sequence). The CDR3 extends over 15 amino acids. J gave up 9 bases and V 5 bases, and 6 bases lay outside the gene matches. The CDR3 protein is CASSPGLAGVPEQFF. The CDR3, as DNA: TGTGCCAGCAGCCCGGGACTAGCGGGAGTTCCTGAGCAGTTCTTC.

This rearrangement joins TRBV25-1 to TRBJ2-1, with no clear D. Looked up from germline, CDR1 is MGHDK and CDR2 is SYGVNS. CDR3 length: 15 amino acids. Between the trimmed V and J ends, which lost 0 bases and 5 bases, there was a span of 11 bases. The CDR3 here is CASSEYGADDNEQFF. CDR3 DNA sequence: TGTGCCAGCAGTGAATACGGCGCGGACGACAATGAGCAGTTCTTC. Together with reference TRBV25-1 and TRBJ2-1, the CDR3 gives the full variable domain: EADIYQTPRYLVIGTGKKITLECSQTMGHDKMYWYQQDPGMELHLIHYSYGVNSTEKGDLSSESTVSRIRTEHFPLTLESARPSHTSQYLCASSEYGADDNEQFFGPGTRLTVL.

The V and J genes are TRBV7-9 and TRBJ1-5; D remains ambiguous. The CDR3 length is 13 residues. Germline values: CDR1 SEHNR, CDR2 FQNEAQ (reference sequence). V was clipped by 1 base and J by 10 bases, with 11 bases between them. The CDR3 nucleotides read TGTGCCAGCAGCTTAGGAGGGCAGGCTCCCCAGCATTTT. The encoded protein is CASSLGGQAPQHF.

The chain uses TRBV27 and TRBJ2-1, with a tentative D call TRBD2 (6 bases). This CDR3 comprises 14 residues. V gave up 4 bases and J gave up 7 bases, with 14 bases separating them. CDR1 is MNHEY, CDR2 SMNVEV, per germline (reference sequence). For the CDR3, the DNA is TGTGCCAGCAGTTCCCACCGGGACTTTAATGAGCAGTTCTTC. Its protein is CASSSHRDFNEQFF.

The chain combines TRBV11-2 with TRBJ2-7; possibly TRBD2 for D (5 bases). V lost 4 bases and J lost 3, with 16 bases in between. Germline V CDR1 and CDR2: SGHAT, FQNNGV. The CDR3 runs to 15 residues. The CDR3 nucleotides are TGTGCCAGCAGCTCGCCTCCGGAGGCGGTCTACGAGCAGTACTTC. Residues: CASSSPPEAVYEQYF.

V is TRBV5-1 and J is TRBJ2-7; the match to TRBD2 covers 7 bases. Looked up from germline, CDR1 is SGHRS and CDR2 is YFSETQ. The ends lost 3 bases at V and 4 bases at J; junction bases unmatched: 4. The CDR3 spans 13 residues. CDR3 loop: CASSSGLVYEQYF. The CDR3 nucleotides are TGCGCCAGCAGCTCTGGACTAGTATACGAGCAGTACTTC.

The rearrangement uses TRBV19 and TRBJ1-1, with TRBD1 as a possible D gene (5 bases). Trimming removed 3 bases at V and 0 bases at J, with 17 bases between. This CDR3 spans 17 amino acids. Germline CDR1 and CDR2: LNHDA and SQIVND (reference sequence). CDR3 region: CASSIGAREELNTEAFF. CDR3 nucleotide sequence: TGTGCCAGTAGTATCGGGGCCAGGGAAGAATTGAACACTGAAGCTTTCTTT.

As regards this clone: Other DNA sequences in the sample encode the same CDR3. The gene calls are TRBV27 and TRBJ2-6, with D possibly matching TRBD1 (5 bases). Trimming stripped 2 bases from V and 0 bases from J, with 11 bases between. Germline-derived CDR1 and CDR2 are MNHEY and SMNVEV (reference sequence). The CDR3 consists of 17 residues. The CDR3 loop is CASSLGAGSSGANVLTF. For the CDR3, the DNA is TGTGCCAGCAGTTTAGGGGCAGGTAGCTCTGGGGCCAACGTCCTGACTTTC.

The chain uses TRBV7-9 and TRBJ2-3, with D uncertain. The germline V and J ends were trimmed by 1 base and 0 bases, with 11 bases remaining between them. The CDR3 totals 16 residues. Germline V gives CDR1 SEHNR, CDR2 FQNEAQ (reference sequence). The CDR3 DNA sequence: TGTGCCAGCAGCTTAGTACCAGGAATGAGCACAGATACGCAGTATTTT. It translates to CASSLVPGMSTDTQYF.

The chain carries TRBV27 and TRBJ2-3; the D is unclear. Germline assignment: CDR1 MNHEY and CDR2 SMNVEV (reference sequence). V dropped 6 bases and J dropped 1 base, with 14 bases sitting between them. This CDR3 has 15 amino acids. CDR3: CASSPLLRGTDTQYF. CDR3 DNA: TGTGCCAGCAGCCCCCTCCTCCGAGGCACAGATACGCAGTATTTT.

V usage is TRBV11-2 and J usage is TRBJ2-3, with TRBD1 matching over 10 bases. V was clipped by 4 bases and J by 3 bases; unmatched bases: 16. The germline V gene encodes CDR1 SGHAT and CDR2 FQNNGV. This CDR3 is 19 amino acids long. The CDR3 here is CASSSGTGVPWGRTDTQYF. The CDR3 coding sequence is TGTGCCAGCAGCTCCGGGACAGGGGTCCCCTGGGGACGGACAGATACGCAGTATTTT.

V and J are TRBV5-4 and TRBJ2-7; 8 nucleotides agree with TRBD1. Trimming at V came to 2 bases and at J to 5 bases, leaving 3 bases not matched to a gene. CDR1 SGHNT and CDR2 YYREEE come from the germline V gene (reference sequence). The CDR3 totals 13 residues. The CDR3 nucleotides are TGTGCCAGCAGCTTTTCAGGGGGCAACGAGCAGTACTTC. It codes for CASSFSGGNEQYF.

J is TRBJ2-2 and V is TRBV6-5; 7 nucleotides align to TRBD2. Germline V lookup: CDR1 MNHEY, CDR2 SVGAGI. The CDR3 spans 14 residues. Trimming took 4 bases from V and 3 from J; bases not matched to a gene: 2. The DNA of the CDR3 is TGTGCCAGCAGTTCGAGCGGGGACACCGGGGAGCTGTTTTTT. It encodes CASSSSGDTGELFF.

The sample holds one count of this clone. The V gene is TRBV2, the J gene TRBJ1-4; D remains ambiguous. Germline lookup yields CDR1 SNHLY and CDR2 FYNNEI. The V and J ends lost 0 bases and 8 bases respectively, with 7 bases between them. There are 13 residues in the CDR3. As DNA, the CDR3 is TGTGCCAGCAGTGAAGCGGTCGGGGAAAAACTGTTTTTT. Translating gives CASSEAVGEKLFF.

This clone was seen just once. CDR3 in DNA: TGTGCCAGCAGCTTGCAGACAGGCAATCAGCCCCAGCATTTT. Translating it yields CASSLQTGNQPQHF. The genes are TRBV5-6 and TRBJ1-5; possible D gene TRBD1, 5 bases. This CDR3 comprises 14 residues. The germline V gene encodes CDR1 SGHDT and CDR2 YYEEEE. V was clipped by 1 base and J by 2 bases, with 7 bases between them.

The CDR3 DNA is TGTGCCAGCAGTGAAGGACTAGCGGGGGGTCACACAGATACGCAGTATTTT. Amino acid sequence: CASSEGLAGGHTDTQYF. This sequence joins TRBV2 and TRBJ2-3; 13 bases line up with TRBD2. J was trimmed by 2 bases and V by 1 base; bases with no gene match: 3. The CDR3 is 17 residues long. CDR1 and CDR2 (germline): SNHLY, FYNNEI.